Shown below are 29 T cell receptor beta chains from a single sample sequenced in a study of cytomegalovirus exposure and HLA in healthy donors. Use of 60 Vbeta and 13 Jbeta primers characterized the PCR. Some clones are missing from TCRdb's copy, which holds only in-frame ones; the method was immunoSEQ multiplex PCR. The table records 150,000 to 200,000 clones, approximately 80% of them present only once. Sequencing was performed on PBMCs. The receptors were gathered from a woman between 50 and 59 years old in good health and CMV-seronegative.

This clone came up a few times. The genes are TRBV10-3 and TRBJ2-5, with 8 bases lining up with TRBD1. V lost 2 bases and J lost 3; bases outside the gene matches: 5. Looked up from germline, CDR1 is ENHRY and CDR2 is SYGVKD. This CDR3 region has 15 residues. The CDR3 reads CAISEPGQAKETQYF. Here the CDR3 DNA reads TGTGCCATCAGTGAGCCGGGACAGGCCAAAGAGACCCAGTACTTC.

The chain links TRBV28 to TRBJ1-2; no clear D gene. Germline-derived CDR1 and CDR2 are MDHEN and SYDVKM. The CDR3 has 16 residues. V lost 3 bases and J 4 bases, leaving 18 bases between the germline ends. The CDR3 sequence is CASSFVSVINFYGYTF. The CDR3, as DNA: TGTGCCAGCAGTTTCGTCAGCGTAATTAACTTCTATGGCTACACCTTC.

On this clone itself: Compared with germline, one end of the junction differs, possibly owing to a read error. The gene calls are TRBV7-7 and TRBJ2-2; D unresolved. The CDR3 extends over 13 amino acids. Germline CDR1 and CDR2: SSHAT and FNYEAQ (reference sequence). The CDR3 loop reads CASSLVLRGELFF. The CDR3 DNA is TGTGCTAGCAGCTTGGTACTTCGCGGGGAGCTGTTTTTT. Using reference TRBV7-7 and TRBJ2-2 for the parts outside the CDR3, the full variable domain is GAGVSQSPRYKVTKRGQDVTLRCDPISSHATLYWYQQALGQGPEFLTYFNYEAQPDKSGLPSDRFSAERPEGSISTLTIQRTEQRDSAMYRCASSLVLRGELFFGEGSRLTVL.

The chain links TRBV5-1 to TRBJ2-7, with TRBD2 identical over 11 bases. Germline V gene lookup returns CDR1 SGHRS and CDR2 YFSETQ. V lost 5 bases and J lost 1; bases outside the gene matches: 5. The CDR3 spans 15 residues. This CDR3 is CASRIGTSGSYEQYF. CDR3 sequence (DNA): TGCGCCAGCAGAATAGGGACTAGCGGATCCTACGAGCAGTACTTC.

This clone was seen a single time. The chain joins TRBV29-1 to TRBJ2-7, with D hard to call. The CDR3 is made up of 13 amino acids. V shed 5 bases and J shed 6 bases, with 17 bases lying between them. Germline V lookup: CDR1 SQVTM, CDR2 ANQGSEA. The CDR3 nucleotides are TGCAGCGTTCGCCAGGATGCAATCGGCGAGCAGTACTTC. Translating gives CSVRQDAIGEQYF.

Written as DNA, the CDR3 is TGTGCCAGCAGCTTAGGACTAGCGGGAGTGGTAACCTCCTACAATGAGCAGTTCTTC. Translation gives CASSLGLAGVVTSYNEQFF. This chain connects TRBV7-9 to TRBJ2-1, with 12 bases matching TRBD2. The J segment lost 0 bases and the V segment lost 1 base, leaving 7 bases of the junction unmatched. This CDR3 region has 19 residues. CDR1 and CDR2 from the germline V gene are SEHNR and FQNEAQ (reference sequence).

The chain uses TRBV19 and TRBJ1-6, with D tentatively TRBD1 (6 bases). The CDR3 runs to 14 residues. Per the germline V gene, CDR1 is LNHDA and CDR2 is SQIVND (reference sequence). V was trimmed by 9 bases and J by 7 bases, leaving 16 bases between them. The CDR3 reads CASGNRDLNSPLHF. Here the CDR3 DNA reads TGTGCCAGCGGCAACAGGGACCTAAATTCACCCCTCCACTTT.

This clone has more than one count but fewer than ten. The rearrangement links TRBV20-1 to TRBJ2-7, with D possibly being TRBD1 (6 bases). This CDR3 is built from 11 residues. CDR1 is DFQATT, CDR2 SNEGSKA, per germline (reference sequence). V was pared by 6 bases and J by 3 bases, with 9 bases between. The CDR3 loop is CSAKDSYEQYF. For the CDR3, the DNA is TGCAGTGCCAAGGACAGCTACGAGCAGTACTTC.

This clone was observed a few times. The chain is built from TRBV30 and TRBJ1-4, with D maybe TRBD1 (6 bases). Trimming pared 1 base from V and 7 bases from J, leaving 16 bases between. CDR3 length: 15 amino acids. Germline CDR1 and CDR2: GTSNPN and SVGIG (reference sequence). This chain's CDR3 is CAWSDVRTVAEKLFF. CDR3 bases: TGTGCCTGGAGTGACGTACGGACAGTAGCTGAAAAACTGTTTTTT.

This chain joins TRBV6-5 and TRBJ1-5; 9 bases map to TRBD1. Germline CDR1 and CDR2: MNHEY and SVGAGI. This CDR3 contains 15 residues. The trim removed 6 bases at V and 6 bases at J, leaving 9 bases unmatched. CDR3 region: CASSQDRGHGQPQHF. In DNA form, the CDR3 reads TGTGCCAGCAGCCAGGACAGGGGACACGGTCAGCCCCAGCATTTT.

This chain joins TRBV2 and TRBJ1-2, with 8 bases lining up with TRBD1. Germline trimming cut 4 bases from V and 6 bases from J; bases unmatched to any gene: 7. Germline V gives CDR1 SNHLY, CDR2 FYNNEI. The CDR3 extends over 14 amino acids. The DNA for the CDR3 is TGTGCCAGCAGTGCCAAGGGGACAGGCAATGGCTACACCTTC. This codes for CASSAKGTGNGYTF. Filled out from reference TRBV2 and TRBJ1-2, the complete variable domain reads EPEVTQTPSHQVTQMGQEVILRCVPISNHLYFYWYRQILGQKVEFLVSFYNNEISEKSEIFDDQFSVERPDGSNFTLKIRSTKLEDSAMYFCASSAKGTGNGYTFGSGTRLTVV.

The chain links TRBV2 to TRBJ1-2; D ambiguous. V was trimmed by 2 bases and J by 4 bases, leaving 5 bases between them. Germline CDR1 SNHLY, CDR2 FYNNEI. This CDR3 is built from 12 residues. CDR3 sequence: CASSESGYGYTF. The CDR3 DNA reads TGTGCCAGCAGTGAATCGGGCTATGGCTACACCTTC.

This clone was observed a handful of times. The chain combines TRBV28 with TRBJ2-7, with 8 positions matching TRBD1. The length of the CDR3 is 16 residues. CDR1 and CDR2 (germline): MDHEN, SYDVKM. The V gene end was trimmed by 2 bases and the J gene end by 1 base; junction bases not matched to a gene: 7. CDR3: CASSLGGTGVSYEQYF. For the CDR3, the DNA is TGTGCCAGCAGTTTAGGTGGGACAGGAGTATCCTACGAGCAGTACTTC.

Turning to this clone: Relative to the germline gene, one junction end is altered; a read error may explain this. The gene calls are TRBV7-9 and TRBJ1-5; weak D call: TRBD1 (5 bases). CDR3 length: 14 amino acids. Germline V lookup: CDR1 SEHNR, CDR2 FQNEAQ (reference sequence). Here the CDR3 DNA reads TGTTCCAGCAGCTCAGACAGCCAGAATCAGCCCCAGCATTTT. Encoded protein: CSSSSDSQNQPQHF. Full variable domain (missing parts from reference TRBV7-9 and TRBJ1-5): DTGVSQNPRHKITKRGQNVTFRCDPISEHNRLYWYRQTLGQGPEFLTYFQNEAQLEKSRLLSDRFSAERPKGSFSTLEIQRTEQGDSAMYLCSSSSDSQNQPQHFGDGTRLSIL.

This chain uses TRBV7-9 with TRBJ2-2; 8 nucleotides align to TRBD2. CDR3 length: 14 residues. CDR1 is SEHNR, CDR2 FQNEAQ, per germline (reference sequence). Germline trimming cut 5 bases from V and 12 bases from J; bases unmatched to any gene: 11. CDR3 sequence reads: CASSPERGTSKLFF. As DNA, the CDR3 is TGTGCCAGCAGCCCAGAGCGGGGGACCTCGAAGCTGTTTTTT.

The rearrangement links TRBV2 to TRBJ1-3; 11 nucleotides agree with TRBD1. With V trimmed by 5 bases and J by 8 bases, 8 bases remained unmatched. The germline CDR1 and CDR2 sequences are SNHLY and FYNNEI. The CDR3 has 15 amino acids. Written as DNA, the CDR3 is TGTGCCAGCAGTATATCCGGACAGGGGGCGGACACCATATATTTT. This sequence encodes CASSISGQGADTIYF. The full variable domain, with the rest looked up from reference TRBV2 and TRBJ1-3, is EPEVTQTPSHQVTQMGQEVILRCVPISNHLYFYWYRQILGQKVEFLVSFYNNEISEKSEIFDDQFSVERPDGSNFTLKIRSTKLEDSAMYFCASSISGQGADTIYFGEGSWLTVV.

The J gene is TRBJ1-5, the V gene TRBV18; 7 nucleotides line up with TRBD1. The CDR3 loop spans 16 amino acids. The germline V gene encodes CDR1 KGHSH and CDR2 LQKENI. V lost 4 bases to trimming and J lost 3 bases; unmatched junction nucleotides: 9. The CDR3 DNA sequence: TGTGCCAGCTCACGGGAGACAGGGTTGGTCAATCAGCCCCAGCATTTT. Translation gives CASSRETGLVNQPQHF.

The chain uses TRBV4-1 and TRBJ2-1; 9 nucleotides match TRBD2. This CDR3 comprises 17 residues. V gave up 1 base and J gave up 7 bases; unmatched junction bases: 11. Germline V gene lookup returns CDR1 MGHRA and CDR2 YSYEKL. The CDR3 loop is CASSQAVAGGPGNEQFF. CDR3 DNA: TGCGCCAGCAGCCAAGCAGTCGCGGGAGGGCCGGGTAATGAGCAGTTCTTC.

This clone was found a few times. The chain carries TRBV7-2 and TRBJ2-5; D is perhaps TRBD1 (6 bases). With 4 bases removed from V and 4 bases from J, the gap between germline ends came to 13 bases. Looked up from germline, CDR1 is SGHTA and CDR2 is FQGNSA. This CDR3 contains 14 residues. The CDR3 coding sequence is TGTGCCAGCAGCTCCCCAGCAGGGGCAGAGACCCAGTACTTC. It codes for CASSSPAGAETQYF. The full variable domain, in which reference TRBV7-2 and TRBJ2-5 provide the parts outside the CDR3, is GAGVSQSPSNKVTEKGKDVELRCDPISGHTALYWYRQSLGQGLEFLIYFQGNSAPDKSGLPSDRFSAERTGGSVSTLTIQRTQQEDSAVYLCASSSPAGAETQYFGPGTRLLVL.

CDR3 region: CASSRDSGQGELFF. CDR3 coding DNA: TGTGCCAGCAGTCGGGACAGTGGACAAGGGGAGCTGTTTTTT. The chain employs TRBV2 and TRBJ2-2; TRBD1 agrees at 7 bases. CDR1 and CDR2 (germline): SNHLY, FYNNEI. The CDR3 contains 14 residues. V shed 5 bases and J 8 bases; nucleotides not matched to a gene: 8.

The chain is built from TRBV7-8 and TRBJ1-4; D is unclear. Trimming took 1 base from V and 3 from J, leaving 6 bases between them. The CDR3 spans 14 residues. Germline CDR1 and CDR2: SGHVS and FQNEAQ. The DNA for the CDR3 is TGTGCCAGCAGCTTAGATAGAGCTAATGAAAAACTGTTTTTT. Translation: CASSLDRANEKLFF.

The chain is built from TRBV28 and TRBJ2-7; D uncertain. V was cut by 2 bases and J by 0 bases, with 5 bases left in between. Per the germline V gene, CDR1 is MDHEN and CDR2 is SYDVKM. This CDR3 region has 13 residues. CDR3 coding DNA: TGTGCCAGCAGTTTAAGGAGCTCCTACGAGCAGTACTTC. This sequence encodes CASSLRSSYEQYF. The full variable domain, its missing parts supplied by reference TRBV28 and TRBJ2-7, is DVKVTQSSRYLVKRTGEKVFLECVQDMDHENMFWYRQDPGLGLRLIYFSYDVKMKEKGDIPEGYSVSREKKERFSLILESASTNQTSMYLCASSLRSSYEQYFGPGTRLTVT.

The chain joins TRBV30 to TRBJ2-5; 7 nucleotides align to TRBD1. This CDR3 has 14 amino acids. From germline, CDR1 is GTSNPN and CDR2 SVGIG (reference sequence). V lost 0 bases to trimming and J lost 6 bases; unmatched junction nucleotides: 7. The CDR3 spells CAWSVQGGRKTQYF. The CDR3 coding sequence is TGTGCCTGGAGTGTACAAGGGGGCCGTAAGACCCAGTACTTC.

This chain links TRBV28 with TRBJ2-7, with 8 bases matching TRBD1. Per germline, CDR1 MDHEN and CDR2 SYDVKM. With V trimmed by 10 bases and J by 3 bases, 8 bases remained unmatched. The CDR3 is 13 residues long. CDR3 sequence (DNA): TGTGCCACTAGACCGGGGACAGGCTACGAGCAGTACTTC. Protein sequence: CATRPGTGYEQYF.

The chain uses TRBV5-3 and TRBJ1-2; 7 nucleotides match TRBD1. TRBV5-3 is known as an ORF, though its function is uncertain. The length of the CDR3 is 16 residues. V lost 1 base and J lost 4; bases outside the gene matches: 10. Here the CDR3 DNA reads TGTGCCAGAAGCTTGAATTCCTATGACAGGGCCTATGGCTACACCTTC. Amino acid sequence: CARSLNSYDRAYGYTF.

Points on this clone: It is likely a read error, because the conserved phenylalanine at the end of the CDR3 is missing. J is TRBJ2-7 and V is TRBV6-1, with TRBD2 identical over 7 bases. In germline, CDR1 is MNHNS, CDR2 SASEGT. CDR3 length equals 15 residues. V lost 1 base and J lost 1; bases outside the gene matches: 4. CDR3 amino acids: CASSEDPGGSYEQYL. In DNA form, the CDR3 reads TGTGCCAGCAGTGAAGACCCGGGGGGTTCCTACGAGCAGTACCTC.

The chain has TRBV4-3 and TRBJ1-2; 9 bases align to TRBD1. V lost 1 base and J lost 2; bases outside the gene matches: 11. This CDR3 region has 18 residues. Germline assignment: CDR1 LGHNA and CDR2 YSLEER. CDR3 nucleotides: TGCGCCAGCAGCCAAGGGAACCGTCCCGGGACAGGGAACTATGGCTACACCTTC. It yields the protein CASSQGNRPGTGNYGYTF.

J is TRBJ2-2 and V is TRBV7-2, with TRBD1 identical over 9 bases. This CDR3 comprises 16 residues. After removal of 2 bases from V and 3 bases from J, the junction contained 4 bases not matched to a gene. Germline V gene data show CDR1 as SGHTA and CDR2 as FQGNSA. CDR3 coding DNA: TGTGCCAGCAGCTTAACAGGGGGCGCGGACACCGGGGAGCTGTTTTTT. It codes for CASSLTGGADTGELFF.

The chain is built from TRBV5-1 and TRBJ2-5, with D uncertain. Germline CDR1 and CDR2: SGHRS and YFSETQ. V lost 0 bases and J 2 bases, leaving 8 bases between the germline ends. This CDR3 is built from 14 residues. CDR3 nucleotide sequence: TGCGCCAGCAGCTTGGCCGGCAGGCAAGAGACCCAGTACTTC. It encodes CASSLAGRQETQYF.